This is a list of T cell receptor beta chains from one sample in a study of blood T cells in healthy people across ages. In TCRdb, the 5' RACE reads were re-called with MiXCR into one record per CDR3 protein. The sample consists of around 670,000 distinct CDR3 sequences, roughly 30% of them appearing once. The sample was blood. Source of these receptors: a woman older than 75 in good health. Both conserved end residues are part of each CDR3. A D gene is named only where the DNA matches it firmly. Size is stated for part of the rows, as once, few or many counts, or as a class when the clone is expanded.

>-|TRBJ2-1|-|TRBV5-1
TGCGCCAGCAGCTTGGATGGTAGTGGGTTCGGGTTCTTC
CASSLDGSGFGFF
>-|TRBJ2-7|TRBD2|TRBV20-1
TGCAGTGCTACCGGACTAGCGGGAGACGAGCAGTACTTC
CSATGLAGDEQYF
>many|TRBJ2-3|-|TRBV6-2/TRBV6-3
TGTGCCAGCAGTTGGACCACAGATACGCAGTATTTT
CASSWTTDTQYF
>many|TRBJ2-3|TRBD1|TRBV15
TGTGCCACCAGCAGAAACAGGGGAGATACGCAGTATTTT
CATSRNRGDTQYF
>-|TRBJ1-4|-|TRBV21-1
TGTGCCGGCAGCAACGGCGACAGGGGGGATGAAAAACTGTTTTTT
CAGSNGDRGDEKLFF
>few|TRBJ2-3|-|TRBV30
TGTGCCTGGACTACCGGGGATACGCAGTATTTT
CAWTTGDTQYF
>-|TRBJ1-1|TRBD1|TRBV27
TGTGCCAGCAGTAAGGGACAGACCCCAACACTGAACACTGAAGCTTTCTTT
CASSKGQTPTLNTEAFF
>many|TRBJ2-7|-|TRBV3-1
TGCGCCAGCAGCCAAGATCTTTTGTACGAGCAGTACTTC
CASSQDLLYEQYF
>-|TRBJ2-3|TRBD2|TRBV2
TGTGCCAGCAGTGAAAGGCTTTCGAGGATTAGCGGGGGCCCCGATACGCAGTATTTT
CASSERLSRISGGPDTQYF
>many|TRBJ1-1|-|TRBV12-3/TRBV12-4
TGTGCCAGCAGTTTATACCCGACTGAAGCTTTCTTT
CASSLYPTEAFF
>few|TRBJ2-7|TRBD1|TRBV20-1
TGCAGTGCTAGTTACCCCCGACAGGGTATTAATCACGAGCAGTACTTC
CSASYPRQGINHEQYF
>-|TRBJ1-5|TRBD1|TRBV12-3/TRBV12-4
TGTGCCAGCAGGAGGACAGGTGGGCTTGATCAGCCCCAGCATTTT
CASRRTGGLDQPQHF
>-|TRBJ1-2|-|TRBV6-1
TGTGCCAGCAGCCTGGGACGGGAGGGAGGCTACACCTTC
CASSLGREGGYTF
>many|TRBJ2-4|-|TRBV6-1
TGTGCCAGCAGTGAAGCGCTGGTAGCCAAAAACATTCAGTACTTC
CASSEALVAKNIQYF
>many|TRBJ1-5|TRBD1|TRBV9
TGTGCCAGCAGCACTGGGACAGGGACTGATCAGCCCCAGCATTTT
CASSTGTGTDQPQHF
>many|TRBJ2-7|TRBD1|TRBV7-8
TGTGCCAGCAGCTTAGTCTCTGGACAGGGCCACGAGCAGTACTTC
CASSLVSGQGHEQYF
>-|TRBJ2-1|TRBD1|TRBV6-6
TGTGCCAGCAGGAACACCGACAGGGACTACAATGAGCAGTTCTTC
CASRNTDRDYNEQFF
>once|TRBJ2-5|-|TRBV5-1
TGCGCCAGCAGCCGAGGGGAGCGGCAAGAGACCCAGTACTTC
CASSRGERQETQYF
>-|TRBJ2-5|-|TRBV6-6
TGTGCCAGCACCGAGCCGGGCAACCAAGAGACCCAGTACTTC
CASTEPGNQETQYF
>many|TRBJ2-5|-|TRBV30
TGTGCCTCCTCCCTGGACTCTTTTGGGGAGACCCAGTACTTC
CASSLDSFGETQYF
>many|TRBJ2-5|-|TRBV5-1
TGCGCCAGCAGACCCATGGGGGGTCAAGAGACCCAGTACTTC
CASRPMGGQETQYF
>-|TRBJ2-3|-|TRBV5-1
TGCGCCAGCAGCGTGAAGCCCCCCTTAGATACGCAGTATTTT
CASSVKPPLDTQYF
>-|TRBJ1-4|-|TRBV30
TGTGCCTGGAGTGTACTGATTAATGAAAAACTGTTTTTT
CAWSVLINEKLFF
>many|TRBJ2-7|TRBD2|TRBV7-2
TGTGCCAGCAGCTTAGAAGGCGGGGGGGCCGTTTCCTACGAGCAGTACTTC
CASSLEGGGAVSYEQYF
>many|TRBJ1-2|-|TRBV20-1
TGCAGTGTTACAGGGAGGGATAACTATGGCTACACCTTC
CSVTGRDNYGYTF